This T cell receptor (beta chain) was obtained from a study of blood T cells in healthy people across ages. Study-wide results and caveats: A greater number of naive CD4+ cells and higher diversity distinguished long-lived donors from aged donors. Age advanced and TCR beta diversity per million T cells fell, roughly linearly.

Healthy Caucasian individuals from Russia aged about 6 to 90 served as donors. The CDR3 has 14 residues. The germline V and J ends were trimmed by 0 bases and 5 bases, with 11 bases remaining between them. The germline V gene encodes CDR1 SGDLS and CDR2 YYNGEE. This clonotype has just a few counts. As yet, its antigen is unknown. Through a sample-barcoded 5' primer and a J-beta primer mix, a second PCR was run for roughly 7 to 11 cycles. TCRdb passed the 5' RACE reads through MiXCR, listing each CDR3 protein once. Found here are about 830,000 distinct CDR3 sequences, roughly 64% of them singletons; the top ten hold 20% to 25%.

This clonotype was sampled from a man younger than 45 in good health. The V gene is TRBV9, the J gene TRBJ2-5; unclear D gene. Sequenced: blood. The CDR3 DNA reads TGTGCCAGCAGCGTAGACTACCCTGGGGAGACCCAGTACTTC. Its translation is CASSVDYPGETQYF.